This entry describes one T cell receptor beta chain. Its antigen is not known. This entry is derived from a study of post-analysis software for immune sequencing data. Whole-study findings and limits: Diversity measured as normalized Chao1 was significantly lower in multiple sclerosis patients than in controls. Compared with controls, patients had more of about 5 TRBV segments, including TRBV5-6, TRBV5-1 and TRBV20-1.

CDR3 size: 13 residues. From germline, CDR1 is SNHLY and CDR2 FYNNEI. The trim removed 10 bases at V and 4 bases at J, leaving 9 bases unmatched. TCR beta cDNA libraries had unique molecular identifiers. MiXCR, applied by TCRdb to the PCR reads, yields one record per CDR3 protein. The sample carries 350,000 to 450,000 distinct CDR3 sequences, less than 35% recorded once. The material sequenced was blood. This sequence was found in a girl aged 10 to 17 with multiple sclerosis. This sequence joins TRBV2 and TRBJ2-5, with 7 nucleotides matching TRBD1. CDR3 sequence: CATRGYWGETQYF. The CDR3 DNA sequence: TGTGCCACCAGGGGGTATTGGGGAGAGACCCAGTACTTC.